Each of the 20 T cell receptor beta chains below was sequenced from the same sample in a study of CD8+ T cells in alopecia areata. RNA was extracted and reverse transcribed into cDNA as the sequencing template. Assay: immunoSEQ multiplex PCR; the TCRdb copy retains only in-frame clones and omits some. The sample includes about 270,000 clones, about three fifths seen only once; the top ten take 0.93%. The treatment here: oral pan-JAK inhibitor, 5-10 mg twice daily. The sequencing used CD4+ T cells sorted from blood, collected at approximately week 52, from a patient treated with tofacitinib. The receptors originated from a human donor with alopecia areata.

This clone occurred once. This chain links TRBV30 with TRBJ1-5; 7 bases are a match to TRBD1. Per the germline V gene, CDR1 is GTSNPN and CDR2 is SVGIG (reference sequence). With 0 bases clipped from V and 8 bases from J, the junction kept 7 bases outside the gene matches. This CDR3 has 14 amino acids. The CDR3: CAWSVNGRGKPQHF. DNA for the CDR3: TGTGCCTGGAGTGTAAATGGCAGGGGGAAGCCCCAGCATTTT.

This clone was counted only a few times. The chain is built from TRBV5-4 and TRBJ1-4; 7 nucleotides agree with TRBD1. The CDR3 is 13 amino acids. The germline V gene has CDR1 SGHNT and CDR2 YYREEE (reference sequence). V shed 4 bases, J shed 4 bases, and the junction held 1 base outside the gene matches. The CDR3 reads CASSRDSNEKLFF. The CDR3 DNA reads as TGTGCCAGCAGCCGGGACAGTAATGAAAAACTGTTTTTT. Combining the CDR3 with reference TRBV5-4 and TRBJ1-4 gives the whole variable domain ETGVTQSPTHLIKTRGQQVTLRCSSQSGHNTVSWYQQALGQGPQFIFQYYREEENGRGNFPPRFSGLQFPNYSSELNVNALELDDSALYLCASSRDSNEKLFFGSGTQLSVL.

The gene calls are TRBV27 and TRBJ1-6; 7 bases agree with TRBD1. The J segment lost 2 bases and the V segment lost 4 bases, leaving 8 bases of the junction unmatched. The CDR3 runs 17 residues. Germline CDR1 and CDR2: MNHEY and SMNVEV (reference sequence). CDR3 nucleotide sequence: TGTGCCAGCAGTTATAGTACAGGGGCGGCCTATAATTCACCCCTCCACTTT. Residues: CASSYSTGAAYNSPLHF.

This clone was seen a few times. The rearrangement links TRBV30 to TRBJ1-3; TRBD1 agrees at 7 bases. The germline V gene has CDR1 GTSNPN and CDR2 SVGIG (reference sequence). Trimming took 3 bases from V and 8 from J; bases not matched to a gene: 10. This CDR3 region has 14 residues. The CDR3 loop reads CAWRGDRVIDTIYF. Written as DNA, the CDR3 is TGTGCCTGGAGAGGAGACAGGGTCATAGACACCATATATTTT.

The chain joins TRBV7-9 to TRBJ2-7; D possibly corresponds to TRBD2 (5 bases). Germline CDR1 SEHNR, CDR2 FQNEAQ (reference sequence). V was trimmed by 4 bases and J by 2 bases, leaving 15 bases between them. The CDR3 runs 15 residues. The CDR3, as DNA: TGTGCCAGCAGCTCACGAGGGAAAAGGACCTACGAGCAGTACTTC. As protein: CASSSRGKRTYEQYF. Complete variable domain (other parts from reference TRBV7-9 and TRBJ2-7): DTGVSQNPRHKITKRGQNVTFRCDPISEHNRLYWYRQTLGQGPEFLTYFQNEAQLEKSRLLSDRFSAERPKGSFSTLEIQRTEQGDSAMYLCASSSRGKRTYEQYFGPGTRLTVT.

The genes are TRBV30 and TRBJ2-7; 7 nucleotides align to TRBD1. The V segment lost 3 bases and the J segment 5 bases; nucleotides outside the gene matches: 10. The CDR3 is 14 amino acids. In germline, CDR1 is GTSNPN, CDR2 SVGIG (reference sequence). The CDR3: CAWSAQGPLDEQYF. The DNA of the CDR3 is TGTGCCTGGAGCGCACAGGGGCCCCTCGACGAGCAGTACTTC.

The rearrangement links TRBV15 to TRBJ2-4, with D perhaps TRBD1 or TRBD2 (5 bases each). This CDR3 has 17 residues. Germline-derived CDR1 and CDR2 are LNHNV and YYDKDF (reference sequence). V was clipped by 5 bases and J by 1 base, with 18 bases between them. CDR3 protein: CATSGGGVMFAKNIQYF. The CDR3 DNA follows: TGTGCCACCAGCGGGGGTGGGGTTATGTTCGCCAAAAACATTCAGTACTTC. Together with reference TRBV15 and TRBJ2-4, the CDR3 gives the full variable domain: DAMVIQNPRYQVTQFGKPVTLSCSQTLNHNVMYWYQQKSSQAPKLLFHYYDKDFNNEADTPDNFQSRRPNTSFCFLDIRSPGLGDTAMYLCATSGGGVMFAKNIQYFGAGTRLSVL.

The V gene is TRBV11-2, the J gene TRBJ1-2; D not resolved. Germline-derived CDR1 and CDR2 are SGHAT and FQNNGV. V lost 5 bases and J lost 4, with 11 bases in between. CDR3 length: 13 amino acids. DNA for the CDR3: TGTGCCAGCAGCATGGTGGACGTCTATGGCTACACCTTC. Translation gives CASSMVDVYGYTF.

This clone came up a few times. This sequence joins TRBV29-1 and TRBJ2-7; possible D gene TRBD1, 5 bases. This CDR3 has 12 residues. Trimming stripped 7 bases from V and 2 bases from J, with 12 bases between. CDR1 is SQVTM and CDR2 is ANQGSEA in the germline V gene. The CDR3 DNA follows: TGCAGCGCCAAGACAGCCACCTACGAGCAGTACTTC. Protein product: CSAKTATYEQYF.

CDR3 DNA: TGTGCCAGCAGCGGCGTGGGACAGGGGCATTCACCCCTCCACTTT. As protein: CASSGVGQGHSPLHF. The rearrangement joins TRBV7-8 to TRBJ1-6; 10 positions agree with TRBD1. This CDR3 contains 15 residues. Germline CDR1 SGHVS, CDR2 FQNEAQ. V shed 5 bases, J shed 8 bases, and the junction held 6 bases outside the gene matches. Looking up the rest from reference TRBV7-8 and TRBJ1-6 gives the full variable domain: GAGVSQSPRYKVAKRGQDVALRCDPISGHVSLFWYQQALGQGPEFLTYFQNEAQLDKSGLPSDRFFAERPEGSVSTLKIQRTQQEDSAVYLCASSGVGQGHSPLHFGNGTRLTVT.

The rearrangement joins TRBV6-1 to TRBJ2-2; D not certain. Germline V gene lookup returns CDR1 MNHNS and CDR2 SASEGT. V lost 4 bases, J lost 0 bases, and 9 bases lay in between. The CDR3 is 15 amino acids. DNA for the CDR3: TGTGCCAGCAGTGCTAAGTCCTCGAACACCGGGGAGCTGTTTTTT. It yields the protein CASSAKSSNTGELFF.

The chain uses TRBV30 and TRBJ1-2; D may be TRBD1 (5 bases). Per germline, CDR1 GTSNPN and CDR2 SVGIG (reference sequence). Trimming took off 7 bases at V and 0 bases at J, with 6 bases between the two ends. CDR3 size: 11 residues. CDR3 sequence reads: CALGANYGYTF. The CDR3 DNA reads TGTGCCTTGGGGGCTAACTATGGCTACACCTTC.

The chain uses TRBV30 and TRBJ1-6; TRBD1 might be the D (5 bases). The CDR3 is 13 residues long. Germline V gene sequence: CDR1 GTSNPN, CDR2 SVGIG (reference sequence). V dropped 1 base and J dropped 8 bases, with 9 bases sitting between them. CDR3 DNA: TGTGCCTGGAGTGCGGTAGGGGATTCACCCCTCCACTTT. It encodes CAWSAVGDSPLHF.

The chain recombines TRBV5-1 with TRBJ2-7; perhaps TRBD2 as D (5 bases). This CDR3 region has 15 residues. Germline V gene lookup returns CDR1 SGHRS and CDR2 YFSETQ. V lost 0 bases and J lost 6, with 16 bases in between. The CDR3 DNA reads as TGCGCCAGCAGCTTGGGCCCGGTGAACGGAGGCGAGCAGTACTTC. Its protein product is CASSLGPVNGGEQYF.

The chain links TRBV30 to TRBJ2-6; TRBD1 matches at 9 bases. This CDR3 spans 16 amino acids. V was pared by 8 bases and J by 6 bases, with 14 bases of the junction left unmatched. Per germline, CDR1 GTSNPN and CDR2 SVGIG (reference sequence). CDR3 bases: TGTGCCCGGGACAGGGCCGGGGTTGGTCCGGCCAACGTCCTGACTTTC. Protein: CARDRAGVGPANVLTF.

CDR3 sequence (DNA): TGTGCCAGCAGTGAATACAGTCTCATGAACACTGAAGCTTTCTTT. As protein: CASSEYSLMNTEAFF. This chain uses TRBV2 with TRBJ1-1; D unclear. V dropped 2 bases and J dropped 0 bases, with 10 bases sitting between them. The length of the CDR3 is 15 residues. Germline lookup yields CDR1 SNHLY and CDR2 FYNNEI.

The chain employs TRBV29-1 and TRBJ2-7; 7 nucleotides match TRBD1. The J segment lost 5 bases and the V segment lost 8 bases, leaving 12 bases of the junction unmatched. The CDR3 spans 13 residues. The germline V gene has CDR1 SQVTM and CDR2 ANQGSEA. In DNA, the CDR3 is TGCAGCACCTCCGAGGGGGCCCCCCACGAGCAGTACTTC. Its protein is CSTSEGAPHEQYF.

The chain links TRBV5-1 to TRBJ1-4; D may be TRBD1 (6 bases). The V end lost 4 bases, the J end lost 7 bases, and 20 bases lay between the germline ends. The CDR3 is 16 amino acids. Germline lookup yields CDR1 SGHRS and CDR2 YFSETQ. The CDR3 is CASSTGTTSRSEKLFF. The CDR3 nucleotides read TGCGCCAGCAGCACGGGGACAACCTCACGGAGTGAAAAACTGTTTTTT. Full variable domain (missing parts from reference TRBV5-1 and TRBJ1-4): KAGVTQTPRYLIKTRGQQVTLSCSPISGHRSVSWYQQTPGQGLQFLFEYFSETQRNKGNFPGRFSGRQFSNSRSEMNVSTLELGDSALYLCASSTGTTSRSEKLFFGSGTQLSVL.

This clone came up a few times. The J gene is TRBJ1-4, the V gene TRBV11-2; D not resolved. The CDR3 extends over 14 amino acids. Trimming cost V 2 bases and J 3 bases, with 7 bases left between them. In germline, CDR1 is SGHAT, CDR2 FQNNGV. The CDR3 here is CASSLNNANEKLFF. DNA of the CDR3: TGTGCCAGCAGCTTAAATAACGCTAATGAAAAACTGTTTTTT.

V gene TRBV6-7 combines with J gene TRBJ1-6; D gene uncertain. TRBV6-7 is an ORF; its function is uncertain. There are 10 residues in the CDR3. Trimming took 7 bases from V and 14 from J, leaving 9 bases between them. CDR3 nucleotide sequence: TGTGCCAGCACCCAGGATTCCCTCCACTTT. This encodes CASTQDSLHF.